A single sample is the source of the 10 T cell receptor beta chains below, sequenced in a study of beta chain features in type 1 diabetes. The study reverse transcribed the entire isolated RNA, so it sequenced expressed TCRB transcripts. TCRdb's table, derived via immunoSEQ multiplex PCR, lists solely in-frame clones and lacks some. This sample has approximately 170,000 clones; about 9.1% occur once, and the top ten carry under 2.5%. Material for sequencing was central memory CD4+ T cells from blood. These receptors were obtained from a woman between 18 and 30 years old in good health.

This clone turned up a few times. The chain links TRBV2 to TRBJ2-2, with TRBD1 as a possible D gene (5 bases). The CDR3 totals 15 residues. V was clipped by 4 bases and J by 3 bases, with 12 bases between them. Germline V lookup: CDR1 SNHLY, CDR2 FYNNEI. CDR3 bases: TGTGCCAGCAGTGTACGAGACAGTGACACCGGGGAGCTGTTTTTT. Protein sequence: CASSVRDSDTGELFF. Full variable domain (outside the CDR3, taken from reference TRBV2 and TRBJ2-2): EPEVTQTPSHQVTQMGQEVILRCVPISNHLYFYWYRQILGQKVEFLVSFYNNEISEKSEIFDDQFSVERPDGSNFTLKIRSTKLEDSAMYFCASSVRDSDTGELFFGEGSRLTVL.

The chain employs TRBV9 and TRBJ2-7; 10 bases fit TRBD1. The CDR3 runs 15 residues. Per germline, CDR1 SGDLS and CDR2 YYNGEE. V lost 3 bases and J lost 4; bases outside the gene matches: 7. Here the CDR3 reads CASSEGGTGAYEQYF. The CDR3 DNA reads TGTGCCAGCAGCGAGGGCGGGACAGGGGCTTACGAGCAGTACTTC.

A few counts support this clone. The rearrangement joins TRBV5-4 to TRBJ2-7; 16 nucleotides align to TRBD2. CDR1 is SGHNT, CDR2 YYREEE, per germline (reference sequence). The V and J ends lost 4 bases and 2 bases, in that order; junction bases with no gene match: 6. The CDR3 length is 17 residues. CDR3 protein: CASSQAGTSGRAYEQYF. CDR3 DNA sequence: TGTGCCAGCAGCCAGGCCGGGACTAGCGGGAGGGCCTACGAGCAGTACTTC.

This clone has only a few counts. The CDR3, as DNA: TGTGCCAGCAGCCATCGACTAGCGGGACCTTACAATGAGCAGTTCTTC. Protein sequence: CASSHRLAGPYNEQFF. The V gene is TRBV11-3, the J gene TRBJ2-1; 11 bases are shared with TRBD2. The V segment lost 5 bases and the J segment 4 bases; nucleotides outside the gene matches: 7. The CDR3 contains 16 residues. Germline CDR1 reads SGHNT; CDR2 reads YENEEA.

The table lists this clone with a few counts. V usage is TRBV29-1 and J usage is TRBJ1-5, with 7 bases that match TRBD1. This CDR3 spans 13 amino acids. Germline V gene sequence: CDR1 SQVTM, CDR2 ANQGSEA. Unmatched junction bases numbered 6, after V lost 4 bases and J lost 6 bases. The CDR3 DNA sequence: TGCAGCGTTGGACAGGGATCGGGTCAGCCCCAGCATTTT. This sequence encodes CSVGQGSGQPQHF.

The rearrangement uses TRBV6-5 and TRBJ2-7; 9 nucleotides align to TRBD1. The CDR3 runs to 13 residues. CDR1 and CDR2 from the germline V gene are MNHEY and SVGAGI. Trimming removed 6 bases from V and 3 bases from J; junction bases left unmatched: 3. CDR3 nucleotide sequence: TGTGCCAGCAGCAGGGACAGGGTCTACGAGCAGTACTTC. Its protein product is CASSRDRVYEQYF.

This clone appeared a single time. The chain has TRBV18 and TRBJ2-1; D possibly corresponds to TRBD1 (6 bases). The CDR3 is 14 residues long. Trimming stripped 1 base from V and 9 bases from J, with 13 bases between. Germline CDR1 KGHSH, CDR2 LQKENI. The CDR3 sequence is CASSPLDPRGEQFF. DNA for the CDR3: TGTGCCAGCTCACCACTGGATCCCAGGGGTGAGCAGTTCTTC.

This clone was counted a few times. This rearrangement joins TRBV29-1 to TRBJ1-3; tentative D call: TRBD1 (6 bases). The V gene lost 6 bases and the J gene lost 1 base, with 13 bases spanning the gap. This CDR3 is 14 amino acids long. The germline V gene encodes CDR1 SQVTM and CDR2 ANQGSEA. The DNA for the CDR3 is TGCAGCGTAAGTGGGGGCCGATCTGGAAACACCATATATTTT. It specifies CSVSGGRSGNTIYF.

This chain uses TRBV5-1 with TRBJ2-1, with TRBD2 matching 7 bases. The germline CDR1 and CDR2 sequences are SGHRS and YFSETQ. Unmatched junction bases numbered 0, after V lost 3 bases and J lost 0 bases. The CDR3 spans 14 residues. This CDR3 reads CASSSSGSYNEQFF. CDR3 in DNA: TGCGCCAGCAGCTCTAGCGGCTCCTACAATGAGCAGTTCTTC.

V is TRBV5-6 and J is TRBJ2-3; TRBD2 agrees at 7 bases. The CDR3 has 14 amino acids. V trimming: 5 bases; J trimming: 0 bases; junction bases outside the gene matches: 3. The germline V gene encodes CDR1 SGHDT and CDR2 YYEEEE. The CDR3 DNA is TGTGCCAGCAGGACTAGCCGTAGCACAGATACGCAGTATTTT. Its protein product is CASRTSRSTDTQYF.